The 3 T cell receptor beta chains below come from one sample, sequenced in a study of T cells in localized non-small cell lung cancer (TCRdb year 2020). Libraries were made using the immunoSEQ multiplex PCR assay. TCRdb took over this immuneACCESS table, retaining in-frame rearrangements with V and J assigned. Such tables are incomplete; in checked studies, under half of the missing clones stem from an unresolved V gene, and the remainder is unexplained. This sample has fewer than 25,000 clones in its table, and approximately 91% of those were observed once. The ten top clones hold around 2.9% of the sample. The sample consisted of peripheral blood, taken before any cancer treatment. These receptors originate from a woman aged 40-70 years with stage I lung adenocarcinoma.

The chain couples TRBV27 to TRBJ2-3, with D possibly matching TRBD1 (5 bases). V was cut by 3 bases and J by 1 base, with 8 bases left in between. The CDR3 is made up of 14 amino acids. The V gene's germline CDR1 is MNHEY and CDR2 SMNVEV (reference sequence). CDR3 in amino acids: CASSFRERTDTQYF. CDR3 nucleotides: TGTGCCAGCAGTTTCAGGGAACGCACAGATACGCAGTATTTT.

This clone has only a few counts. The CDR3 loop is CASSLEGADSPLHF. The DNA of the CDR3 is TGTGCCAGCAGCTTAGAGGGGGCGGATTCACCCCTCCACTTT. This sequence joins TRBV11-3 and TRBJ1-6; the D gene is possibly TRBD1 (6 bases). CDR3 length: 14 residues. The germline V gene encodes CDR1 SGHNT and CDR2 YENEEA. Trimming took 0 bases from V and 8 from J, leaving 8 bases between them.

The chain joins TRBV2 to TRBJ1-2; D is undetermined. Germline V gene data show CDR1 as SNHLY and CDR2 as FYNNEI. With 3 bases removed from V and 5 bases from J, the gap between germline ends came to 13 bases. The CDR3 consists of 14 residues. This CDR3 is CASSEQVTTYGYTF. The CDR3 DNA reads TGTGCCAGCAGTGAGCAGGTTACGACGTATGGCTACACCTTC.